This TCR beta chain was profiled in a study of T cells in Graves' hyperthyroidism and ophthalmopathy (dated by TCRdb to about 2019). Turning to the overall study: Peripheral blood was sampled at the time of initial diagnosis, prior to any treatment. TCR V-J signatures able to tell the groups apart were searched for in a discovery cohort of 90 to 100 patients, of whom 43 had Graves' ophthalmopathy and roughly 58 had stable Graves' hyperthyroidism. Prospective prediction of ophthalmopathy was tested in an independent validation cohort consisting of 18 hyperthyroidism patients and approximately 16 patients who later progressed to ophthalmopathy. The 100 discovery patients were divided at random into training and test sets in a 7:3 ratio. In addition, the study compared T-cell repertoires in thyroid tissue and in blood from five to seven Graves' hyperthyroidism patients. After blood sampling, hyperthyroidism patients were treated with methimazole at a starting dose of 30 mg daily, and ophthalmopathy patients were treated with high-dose intravenous methylprednisolone. According to the paper, TCR Vbeta CDR3 sequencing was carried out on over 130 peripheral blood samples, which came from fewer than 50 ophthalmopathy, approximately 78 hyperthyroidism and some 17 progressor patients. Summary of the overall study and its limitations: During validation, the model predicted progression to ophthalmopathy a median of around 7 months ahead of onset, with almost 71% sensitivity and about 75% specificity. Most expanded thyroid clonotypes (frequency above 0.001) were also found in blood, which suggests that blood repertoires may mirror thyroid immune responses. Sample size was not statistically predetermined, and investigators were not blinded to group allocation. In cross-validation, a model built on a 13 V-J signature told ophthalmopathy apart from stable hyperthyroidism with approximately 90% sensitivity and about 81% specificity, and in testing the same model reached 80%/75%.

CDR1 is given as DFQATT and CDR2 as SNEGSKA, both from the germline V gene (reference sequence). The junction carries 15 bases between V and J, which are trimmed by 4 bases and 2 bases respectively. The CDR3 runs 15 amino acids, cysteine and phenylalanine included. The only DNA kept is the CDR3, 45 bases in frame from the first base. A word on this clonotype: Its antigen is not yet known. Per-base quality was not reported, and no clone a single base away is much larger than it.

A patient counted as having stable Graves' hyperthyroidism if no progression to ophthalmopathy occurred over 18 months of follow-up. Hyperthyroidism patients were newly diagnosed, had a disease duration of under 2 months, and were aged 18 to 65 years. Exclusion was applied to patients with uncontrolled infections, other autoimmune diseases, pregnancy or lactation. Diagnoses were established on the basis of clinical symptoms, serum thyroxine and TRAb, thyroid ultrasound, and orbital computed tomography. Ficoll-Paque density gradient centrifugation was used to isolate PBMCs from approximately 10 ml of fresh peripheral blood. Total RNA was extracted using Trizol reagent, and RNA quality was assessed on an Agilent 2100 Bioanalyzer. The TCR beta CDR3 regions were amplified from RNA transcripts. The first round of RT-PCR for the TCR CDR3 was performed with the HTBI primer set and the Qiagen OneStep RT-PCR kit. A second multiplex PCR round built the libraries, followed by size selection and purification. Paired-end sequencing of the libraries was performed with 100 bp reads on an Illumina HiSeq2000. Under the source paper's analysis protocol: SOAPnuke was used to process the raw data, throwing out any read that contained adapters or uncalled bases, had a mean Phred below 15, or lacked an exact constant-primer or identifier match. High-quality paired reads were merged with COPE v1.2.5, and unique nucleotide sequences were defined as clonotypes. MiTCR v1.1 was used to align clonotypes to the IMGT TRBV, TRBD and TRBJ reference segments. Only V-J combinations with frequency above 0.0001, covering 99.2% of repertoires, were analysed. The TCS score was defined as the ratio of F50 (clonal expansion) to E x V (chaos), calculated using BLOSUM62-based TCRdist between CDR3 peptides within each V-J. Welch's t-statistics and random forest reduced around 510 V-J features to about 13, which were used in a naive Bayes classifier (R e1071). TCRdb applied fastp at Q25 and MiXCR to the public reads, then kept only in-frame beta chains. Merged by CDR3 protein, the rows form single entries marked with the most common genes and DNA. TCRdb's processing, not the study's, gives the V and J calls here. Here the sample has 700,000 or so distinct CDR3 sequences; around 17% occur a single time. Together, the top ten hold around 7.7% of the sample.

The chain is assembled from TRBV20-1 and TRBJ2-1; the D gene cannot be resolved reliably. Sequencing was carried out using blood. This sequence originates from a man younger than 35 with Graves' hyperthyroidism. For the CDR3, the sequence is CSAMDTGSTYNEQFF. In nucleotide form, the sequence is TGCAGTGCTATGGATACCGGGTCTACCTACAATGAGCAGTTCTTC.